Listed below are T cell receptor beta chains from one sample, sequenced in a study of CD8 T cells in Susac syndrome. From the immunoSEQ multiplex PCR reads, TCRdb called clonotypes with MiXCR, one entry per CDR3 protein. The sample comprises about 250,000 distinct CDR3 sequences, 90% to 95% of which are singletons, and approximately 0.07% rests with the top ten. Sequencing was carried out using CD4+ T cells from PBMCs. These receptors all come from a human donor with multiple sclerosis. CDR3s include the opening cysteine and the closing phenylalanine or tryptophan. The D gene is left open where the match is weak. Clone size appears in some rows only: once, few, many, or a class for an expanded clone.

clone_size: -
v_call: TRBV6-2/TRBV6-3
j_call: TRBJ2-7
d_call: -
cdr3_aa: CASSYRRAGETGEQYF
cdr3_nt: TGTGCCAGCAGTTACAGGAGGGCAGGGGAAACAGGCGAGCAGTACTTC

clone_size: few
v_call: TRBV3-1
j_call: TRBJ2-2
d_call: -
cdr3_aa: CASSQGRNTGELFF
cdr3_nt: TGTGCCAGCAGCCAAGGTAGAAACACCGGGGAGCTGTTTTTT

clone_size: -
v_call: TRBV28
j_call: TRBJ2-7
d_call: TRBD1
cdr3_aa: CASSSLFGQAAYEQYF
cdr3_nt: TGTGCCAGCAGTTCCCTCTTTGGACAGGCGGCCTACGAGCAGTACTTC

clone_size: once
v_call: TRBV6-2/TRBV6-3
j_call: TRBJ1-4
d_call: -
cdr3_aa: CASSYWGVGEKLFF
cdr3_nt: TGTGCCAGCAGTTATTGGGGGGTGGGTGAAAAACTGTTTTTT

clone_size: -
v_call: TRBV19
j_call: TRBJ1-2
d_call: -
cdr3_aa: CARVMGGANDSNYGYTF
cdr3_nt: TGTGCCAGAGTTATGGGAGGTGCGAATGACTCTAACTATGGCTACACCTTC

clone_size: -
v_call: TRBV11-2
j_call: TRBJ2-1
d_call: TRBD2
cdr3_aa: CASRGLAGRSNEQFF
cdr3_nt: TGTGCCAGCAGGGGACTAGCGGGGAGGTCCAATGAGCAGTTCTTC

clone_size: -
v_call: TRBV6-1
j_call: TRBJ2-4
d_call: -
cdr3_aa: CASSQWGGEIGKNIQYF
cdr3_nt: TGTGCCAGCAGCCAGTGGGGGGGCGAAATCGGCAAAAACATTCAGTACTTC

clone_size: -
v_call: TRBV6-1
j_call: TRBJ2-6
d_call: -
cdr3_aa: CASTNTGLGSGANVLTF
cdr3_nt: TGTGCCAGCACCAACACCGGTCTTGGCTCTGGGGCCAACGTCCTGACTTTC

clone_size: once
v_call: TRBV5-1
j_call: TRBJ2-1
d_call: -
cdr3_aa: CASKMGPEVSYNEQFF
cdr3_nt: TGCGCCAGCAAAATGGGACCGGAGGTCAGCTACAATGAGCAGTTCTTC

clone_size: -
v_call: TRBV19
j_call: TRBJ2-2
d_call: -
cdr3_aa: CASSGAGPNTGELFF
cdr3_nt: TGTGCCAGTAGTGGGGCAGGTCCTAACACCGGGGAGCTGTTTTTT

clone_size: -
v_call: TRBV3-1
j_call: TRBJ2-7
d_call: -
cdr3_aa: CASSQRTRPDYEQYF
cdr3_nt: TGTGCCAGCAGCCAACGGACGCGGCCGGACTACGAGCAGTACTTC

clone_size: -
v_call: TRBV4-1
j_call: TRBJ2-5
d_call: TRBD2
cdr3_aa: CASSQVFGTSWEETQYF
cdr3_nt: TGCGCCAGCAGCCAAGTGTTTGGGACTAGCTGGGAGGAGACCCAGTACTTC

clone_size: -
v_call: TRBV12-3/TRBV12-4
j_call: TRBJ1-3
d_call: TRBD1
cdr3_aa: CASTSTQGWRGNTIYF
cdr3_nt: TGTGCCAGCACTTCAACACAGGGGTGGCGTGGAAACACCATATATTTT

clone_size: -
v_call: TRBV3-1
j_call: TRBJ2-1
d_call: TRBD2
cdr3_aa: CASSQSMGLDGNEQFF
cdr3_nt: TGTGCCAGCAGCCAGAGTATGGGACTAGACGGCAATGAGCAGTTCTTC

clone_size: -
v_call: TRBV3-1
j_call: TRBJ1-1
d_call: -
cdr3_aa: CASSNLNTEAFF
cdr3_nt: TGTGCCAGCAGCAACTTGAACACTGAAGCTTTCTTT

clone_size: -
v_call: TRBV6-6
j_call: TRBJ1-5
d_call: -
cdr3_aa: CASSPVSNQPQHF
cdr3_nt: TGTGCCAGCAGTCCCGTGAGCAATCAGCCCCAGCATTTT

clone_size: -
v_call: TRBV15
j_call: TRBJ2-5
d_call: -
cdr3_aa: CATSRDWGRLETQYF
cdr3_nt: TGTGCCACCAGCAGAGATTGGGGCCGGTTGGAGACCCAGTACTTC

clone_size: -
v_call: TRBV5-4
j_call: TRBJ1-2
d_call: -
cdr3_aa: CASSPEGGLYGYTF
cdr3_nt: TGTGCCAGCAGCCCCGAGGGGGGGCTCTATGGCTACACCTTC

clone_size: -
v_call: TRBV24-1
j_call: TRBJ1-2
d_call: TRBD1
cdr3_aa: CATGQTGIYGYTF
cdr3_nt: TGTGCCACGGGACAGACAGGGATTTATGGCTACACCTTC

clone_size: -
v_call: TRBV4-1
j_call: TRBJ1-1
d_call: TRBD1
cdr3_aa: CASSQAPLKMIQGGRGRTEAFF
cdr3_nt: TGCGCCAGCAGCCAAGCTCCCCTCAAGATGATACAGGGGGGACGGGGAAGGACTGAAGCTTTCTTT

clone_size: -
v_call: TRBV5-1
j_call: TRBJ2-3
d_call: -
cdr3_aa: CASSLGGGSDTQYF
cdr3_nt: TGCGCCAGCAGCTTGGGCGGGGGCTCAGATACGCAGTATTTT

clone_size: -
v_call: TRBV7-2
j_call: TRBJ2-1
d_call: -
cdr3_aa: CASSLETWDLTYNEQFF
cdr3_nt: TGTGCCAGCAGCTTAGAGACGTGGGACTTGACCTACAATGAGCAGTTCTTC

clone_size: -
v_call: TRBV29-1
j_call: TRBJ2-5
d_call: -
cdr3_aa: CSVDLQGGETQYF
cdr3_nt: TGCAGCGTTGACCTTCAGGGAGGAGAGACCCAGTACTTC

clone_size: -
v_call: TRBV30
j_call: TRBJ2-2
d_call: -
cdr3_aa: CASTGVGNTGELFF
cdr3_nt: TGTGCCTCGACGGGTGTAGGTAACACCGGGGAGCTGTTTTTT

clone_size: -
v_call: TRBV19
j_call: TRBJ2-1
d_call: TRBD1
cdr3_aa: CASTLSPDRGRPEQFF
cdr3_nt: TGTGCCAGTACCCTTAGCCCGGACAGGGGGCGCCCTGAGCAGTTCTTC

clone_size: -
v_call: TRBV19
j_call: TRBJ2-7
d_call: -
cdr3_aa: CASRGPGTPYEQYF
cdr3_nt: TGTGCCAGTAGAGGACCAGGCACCCCCTACGAGCAGTACTTC

clone_size: -
v_call: TRBV30
j_call: TRBJ1-2
d_call: TRBD1
cdr3_aa: CAWREGARRYGYTF
cdr3_nt: TGTGCCTGGAGGGAGGGGGCGCGGCGTTATGGCTACACCTTC

clone_size: -
v_call: TRBV10-3
j_call: TRBJ2-3
d_call: -
cdr3_aa: CAISVTGPVSTDTQYF
cdr3_nt: TGTGCCATCAGTGTAACGGGACCTGTAAGCACAGATACGCAGTATTTT

clone_size: -
v_call: TRBV7-9
j_call: TRBJ2-1
d_call: -
cdr3_aa: CASSLTAYNEQFF
cdr3_nt: TGTGCCAGCAGCTTAACCGCGTACAATGAGCAGTTCTTC

clone_size: -
v_call: TRBV5-1
j_call: TRBJ2-3
d_call: -
cdr3_aa: CASQAGPKTDTQYF
cdr3_nt: TGCGCCAGCCAAGCCGGGCCAAAAACAGATACGCAGTATTTT

clone_size: -
v_call: TRBV10-2
j_call: TRBJ2-7
d_call: TRBD1
cdr3_aa: CASSDDRGLDEQYF
cdr3_nt: TGCGCCAGCAGTGATGACAGGGGGCTCGACGAGCAGTACTTC

clone_size: -
v_call: TRBV24-1
j_call: TRBJ2-7
d_call: -
cdr3_aa: CATSDSGAQPYEQYF
cdr3_nt: TGTGCCACCAGTGATTCGGGCGCCCAACCCTACGAGCAGTACTTC